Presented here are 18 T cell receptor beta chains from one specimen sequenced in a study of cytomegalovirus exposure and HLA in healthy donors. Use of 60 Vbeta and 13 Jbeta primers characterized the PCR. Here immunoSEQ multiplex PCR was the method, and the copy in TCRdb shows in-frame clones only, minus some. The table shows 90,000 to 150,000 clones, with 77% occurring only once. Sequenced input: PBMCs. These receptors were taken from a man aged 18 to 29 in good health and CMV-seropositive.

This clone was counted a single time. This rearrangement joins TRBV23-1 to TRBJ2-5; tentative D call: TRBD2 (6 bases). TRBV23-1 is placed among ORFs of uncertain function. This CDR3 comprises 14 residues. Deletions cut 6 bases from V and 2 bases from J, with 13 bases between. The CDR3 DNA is TGCGCCAGCAGCCGGGTCGGGGGTCAAGAGACCCAGTACTTC. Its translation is CASSRVGGQETQYF.

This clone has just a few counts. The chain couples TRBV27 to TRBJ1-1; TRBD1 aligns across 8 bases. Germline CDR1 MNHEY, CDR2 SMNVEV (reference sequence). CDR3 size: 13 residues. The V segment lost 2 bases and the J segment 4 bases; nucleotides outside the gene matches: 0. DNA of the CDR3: TGTGCCAGCAGTTTAACAGGGGGCACTGAAGCTTTCTTT. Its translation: CASSLTGGTEAFF.

The CDR3 nucleotides are TGTGCCAGCTCACCGGGACAGGGGGCTGTCTATGGCTACACCTTC. Translated: CASSPGQGAVYGYTF. V and J are TRBV18 and TRBJ1-2, with TRBD1 identical over 12 bases. Germline lookup yields CDR1 KGHSH and CDR2 LQKENI. The CDR3 contains 15 residues. V lost 3 bases to trimming and J lost 4 bases; unmatched junction nucleotides: 3.

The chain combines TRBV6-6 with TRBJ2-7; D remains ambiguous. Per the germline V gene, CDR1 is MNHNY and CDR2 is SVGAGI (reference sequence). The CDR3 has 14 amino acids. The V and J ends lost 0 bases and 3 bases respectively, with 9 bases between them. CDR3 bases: TGTGCCAGCAGTTACTCGAAAGAGAGCTACGAGCAGTACTTC. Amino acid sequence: CASSYSKESYEQYF.

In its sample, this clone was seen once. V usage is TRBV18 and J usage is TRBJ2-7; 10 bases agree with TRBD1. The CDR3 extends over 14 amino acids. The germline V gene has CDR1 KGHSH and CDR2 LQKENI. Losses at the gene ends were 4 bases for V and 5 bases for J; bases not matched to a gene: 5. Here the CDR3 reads CASSRGTGVDEQYF. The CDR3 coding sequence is TGTGCCAGCTCACGCGGGACAGGGGTTGACGAGCAGTACTTC.

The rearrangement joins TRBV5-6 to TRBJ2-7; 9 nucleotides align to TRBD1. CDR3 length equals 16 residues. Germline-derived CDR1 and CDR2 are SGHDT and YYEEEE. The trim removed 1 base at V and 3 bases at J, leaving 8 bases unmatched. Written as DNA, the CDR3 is TGTGCCAGCAGCTTGATAGGACAGGGGAAAAACTACGAGCAGTACTTC. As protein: CASSLIGQGKNYEQYF.

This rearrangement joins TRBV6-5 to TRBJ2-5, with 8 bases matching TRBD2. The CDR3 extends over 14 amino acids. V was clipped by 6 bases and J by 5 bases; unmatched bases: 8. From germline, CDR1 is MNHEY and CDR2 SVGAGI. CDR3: CASRLAVLSETQYF. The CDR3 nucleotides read TGTGCCAGCAGACTAGCGGTCTTGAGTGAGACCCAGTACTTC.

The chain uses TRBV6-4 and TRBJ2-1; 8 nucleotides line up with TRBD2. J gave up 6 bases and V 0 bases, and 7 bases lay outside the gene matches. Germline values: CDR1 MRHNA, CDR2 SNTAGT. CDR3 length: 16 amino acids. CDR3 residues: CASSDSRREERNEQFF. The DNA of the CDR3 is TGTGCCAGCAGTGACTCTCGGCGGGAGGAACGCAATGAGCAGTTCTTC.

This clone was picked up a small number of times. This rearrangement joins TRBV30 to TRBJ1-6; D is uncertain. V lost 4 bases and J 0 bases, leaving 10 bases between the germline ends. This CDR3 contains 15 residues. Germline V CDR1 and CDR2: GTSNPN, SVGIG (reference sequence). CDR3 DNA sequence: TGTGCCTGGAATAGGGAGAGCTCCTATAATTCACCCCTCCACTTT. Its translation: CAWNRESSYNSPLHF.

CDR3 residues: CASSYSGGAFF. Here the CDR3 DNA reads TGTGCCAGCAGTTACTCAGGGGGAGCTTTCTTT. The J gene is TRBJ1-1, the V gene TRBV6-5, with a tentative D call TRBD1 (6 bases). With 0 bases removed from V and 10 bases from J, the gap between germline ends came to 6 bases. This CDR3 spans 11 amino acids. Germline CDR1 reads MNHEY; CDR2 reads SVGAGI.

The CDR3 nucleotides are TGCGCCAGCAGCGAGGGGACAGGGGAGGGGTACGAGCAGTACTTC. It translates to CASSEGTGEGYEQYF. The chain recombines TRBV10-1 with TRBJ2-7; 10 positions agree with TRBD1. Germline CDR1 WNHNN, CDR2 SYGVQD (reference sequence). This CDR3 is 15 amino acids long. V lost 6 bases, J lost 4 bases, and 9 bases stayed unmatched.

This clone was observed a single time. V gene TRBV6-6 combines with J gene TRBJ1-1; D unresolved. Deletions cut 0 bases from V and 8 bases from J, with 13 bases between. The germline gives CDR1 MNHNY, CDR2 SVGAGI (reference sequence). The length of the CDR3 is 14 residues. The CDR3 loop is CASSYSYEAPEAFF. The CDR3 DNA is TGTGCCAGCAGTTACTCCTACGAGGCTCCCGAAGCTTTCTTT.

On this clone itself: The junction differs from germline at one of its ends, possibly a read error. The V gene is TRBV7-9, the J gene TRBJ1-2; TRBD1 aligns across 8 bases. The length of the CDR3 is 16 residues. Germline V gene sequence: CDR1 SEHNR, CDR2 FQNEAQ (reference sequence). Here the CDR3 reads CSSSPWGQGAYYGYTF. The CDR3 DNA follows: TGTTCCAGCAGCCCCTGGGGGCAGGGGGCGTACTATGGCTACACCTTC.

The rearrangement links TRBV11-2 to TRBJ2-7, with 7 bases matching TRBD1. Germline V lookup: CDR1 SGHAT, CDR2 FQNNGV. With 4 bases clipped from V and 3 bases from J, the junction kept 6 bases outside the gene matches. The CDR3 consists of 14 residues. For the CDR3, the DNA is TGTGCCAGCAGCTCAACAGGGGTAATCTACGAGCAGTACTTC. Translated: CASSSTGVIYEQYF.

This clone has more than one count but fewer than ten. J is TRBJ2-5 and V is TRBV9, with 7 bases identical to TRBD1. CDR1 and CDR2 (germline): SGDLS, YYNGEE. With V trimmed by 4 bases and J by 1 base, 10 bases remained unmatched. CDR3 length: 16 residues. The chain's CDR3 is CASSPRPGQFQETQYF. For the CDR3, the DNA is TGTGCCAGCAGCCCCCGCCCGGGACAGTTCCAAGAGACCCAGTACTTC.

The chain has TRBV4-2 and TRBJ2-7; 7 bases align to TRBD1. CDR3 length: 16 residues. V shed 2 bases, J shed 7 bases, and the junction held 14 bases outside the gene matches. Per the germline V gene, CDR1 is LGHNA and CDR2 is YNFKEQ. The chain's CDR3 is CASSQRGTEAMREQYF. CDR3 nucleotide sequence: TGTGCCAGCAGCCAACGTGGGACAGAGGCGATGAGGGAGCAGTACTTC.

CDR3 protein: CASSPRLAGFDNEQFF. The CDR3 region has the DNA TGTGCCAGCAGTCCCCGGCTAGCGGGATTTGACAATGAGCAGTTCTTC. V and J are TRBV27 and TRBJ2-1; 9 nucleotides line up with TRBD2. The length of the CDR3 is 16 residues. Per germline, CDR1 MNHEY and CDR2 SMNVEV (reference sequence). With 5 bases clipped from V and 5 bases from J, the junction kept 10 bases outside the gene matches.

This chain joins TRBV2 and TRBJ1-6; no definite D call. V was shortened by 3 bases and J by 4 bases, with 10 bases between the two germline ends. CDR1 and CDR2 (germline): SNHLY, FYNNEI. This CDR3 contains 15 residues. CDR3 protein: CASSEVASYNSPLHF. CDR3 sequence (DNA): TGTGCCAGCAGTGAGGTTGCCAGTTATAATTCACCCCTCCACTTT.